A single TCR beta chain is shown here with its context. The antigen remains unidentified. Expressed TCRB transcripts were sequenced after all isolated RNA was converted to cDNA. Some clones are missing from TCRdb's copy, which holds only in-frame ones; the method was immunoSEQ multiplex PCR. The data hold about 170,000 clones, with approximately 7.8% observed a single time. The source of the sample is a study of beta chain features in type 1 diabetes. Study details: Examination of sorted cells across all samples involved more than 85,000,000 cells.

Broader study findings: Type 1 diabetes patients had moderately but significantly shorter TCRB CDR3s in all four CD4+ subsets. Insertions at VDJ junctions were less frequent in type 1 diabetes patients. These patients also deleted more nucleotides at the same junctions.

The CDR3 totals 16 residues. Germline CDR1 and CDR2: SGHRS and YFSETQ. V lost 4 bases and J lost 2; bases outside the gene matches: 11. One heparinised blood draw averaging about 116 mL was given by each donor. Sequenced material: central memory CD4+ T cells from blood. The sequence was obtained from a woman aged 40 to 50 with type 1 diabetes. V gene TRBV5-1 combines with J gene TRBJ2-7, with TRBD1 matching 8 bases. CDR3 sequence reads: CASSLTKDREPYEQYF. In nucleotides, the CDR3 is TGCGCCAGCAGCCTGACTAAGGACAGGGAACCCTACGAGCAGTACTTC.